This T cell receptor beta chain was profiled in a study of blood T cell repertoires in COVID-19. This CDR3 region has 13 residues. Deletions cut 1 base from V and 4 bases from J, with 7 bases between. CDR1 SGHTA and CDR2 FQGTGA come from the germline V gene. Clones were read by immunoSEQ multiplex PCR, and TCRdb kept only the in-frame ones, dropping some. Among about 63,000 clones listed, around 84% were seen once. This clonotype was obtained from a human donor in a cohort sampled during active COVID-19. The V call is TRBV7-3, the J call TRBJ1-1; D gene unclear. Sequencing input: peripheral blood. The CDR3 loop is CASSLMLSTEAFF. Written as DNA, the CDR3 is TGTGCCAGCAGCTTAATGCTCAGCACTGAAGCTTTCTTT.